This entry lists 9 T cell receptor beta chains sequenced from one sample in a study of blood T cell repertoires in COVID-19. Some clones are missing from TCRdb's copy, which holds only in-frame ones; the method was immunoSEQ multiplex PCR. This sample has 200,000 to 250,000 clones, with roughly 80% found just once. The sequenced material came from peripheral blood. The receptors were sampled from a human donor in a cohort sampled during active COVID-19.

This rearrangement joins TRBV28 to TRBJ2-7; no clear D. V lost 3 bases and J lost 0, with 9 bases in between. The CDR3 runs 14 residues. Germline loops: CDR1 MDHEN, CDR2 SYDVKM. CDR3 sequence reads: CASSFNANSYEQYF. DNA of the CDR3: TGTGCCAGCAGTTTTAACGCGAACTCCTACGAGCAGTACTTC.

This sequence joins TRBV4-3 and TRBJ2-4; D gene uncertain. In germline, CDR1 is LGHNA, CDR2 YSLEER. The V gene lost 1 base and the J gene lost 2 bases, with 6 bases spanning the gap. The CDR3 spans 14 residues. CDR3 region: CASSQGGPKNIQYF. CDR3 coding DNA: TGCGCCAGCAGCCAAGGAGGTCCCAAAAACATTCAGTACTTC.

This clone showed up just once. The chain carries TRBV21-1 and TRBJ1-6. TRBV21-1 counts as a pseudogene. This CDR3 contains 18 residues. CDR3 DNA: TGTGCCAGCAGCTATCCCGTGGAGGGTGAGTCCTATAATTCACCCCTCCACTTT. The encoded protein is CASSYPVEGESYNSPLHF.

The rearrangement uses TRBV11-3 and TRBJ2-1; 13 positions match TRBD2. This CDR3 has 18 amino acids. Germline CDR1 and CDR2: SGHNT and YENEEA. Trimming at V came to 5 bases and at J to 3 bases, leaving 10 bases not matched to a gene. CDR3 nucleotides: TGTGCCAGCAGCGAAGACCTGGGACTAGCGGGAAGCTACAATGAGCAGTTCTTC. It translates to CASSEDLGLAGSYNEQFF. The full variable domain, with the rest looked up from reference TRBV11-3 and TRBJ2-1, is EAGVVQSPRYKIIEKKQPVAFWCNPISGHNTLYWYLQNLGQGPELLIRYENEEAVDDSQLPKDRFSAERLKGVDSTLKIQPAELGDSAVYLCASSEDLGLAGSYNEQFFGPGTRLTVL.

This sequence joins TRBV6-5 and TRBJ1-6; 8 nucleotides agree with TRBD1. V was pared by 8 bases and J by 2 bases, with 5 bases of the junction left unmatched. CDR1 and CDR2 from the germline V gene are MNHEY and SVGAGI. The CDR3 length is 15 residues. The CDR3 here is CASGKDRAYNSPLHF. In DNA, the CDR3 is TGTGCCAGCGGGAAGGACAGGGCCTATAATTCACCCCTCCACTTT.

The chain recombines TRBV30 with TRBJ1-4; no firm D call. V was pared by 4 bases and J by 0 bases, with 9 bases between. CDR1 GTSNPN and CDR2 SVGIG come from the germline V gene (reference sequence). This CDR3 is built from 14 residues. As DNA, the CDR3 is TGTGCCTGGACCCCGGGTGCAACTAATGAAAAACTGTTTTTT. It translates to CAWTPGATNEKLFF. The whole variable domain, filled in from reference TRBV30 and TRBJ1-4, reads SQTIHQWPATLVQPVGSPLSLECTVEGTSNPNLYWYRQAAGRGLQLLFYSVGIGQISSEVPQNLSASRPQDRQFILSSKKLLLSDSGFYLCAWTPGATNEKLFFGSGTQLSVL.

V is TRBV11-2 and J is TRBJ2-3; 14 nucleotides align to TRBD2. The CDR3 is made up of 15 amino acids. Trimming at V came to 3 bases and at J to 5 bases, leaving 1 base not matched to a gene. The germline V gene has CDR1 SGHAT and CDR2 FQNNGV. CDR3 amino acids: CASSLGLAGVDTQYF. CDR3 sequence (DNA): TGTGCCAGCAGCTTGGGACTAGCGGGAGTAGATACGCAGTATTTT.

This clone was counted between two and nine times. The CDR3 DNA sequence: TGTGCCAGCAACCTAGCGGGAGGGCCGGACTCCTACGAGCAGTACTTC. This codes for CASNLAGGPDSYEQYF. The chain couples TRBV28 to TRBJ2-7; 12 bases align to TRBD2. The CDR3 consists of 16 residues. Unmatched junction bases numbered 7, after V lost 7 bases and J lost 0 bases. CDR1 and CDR2 from the germline V gene are MDHEN and SYDVKM.

The CDR3 loop reads CASSVTSGGGNTQYF. DNA of the CDR3: TGTGCCAGCAGCGTAACTAGCGGAGGTGGGAATACGCAGTATTTT. J is TRBJ2-3 and V is TRBV9; 8 nucleotides align to TRBD2. V lost 1 base and J lost 7; bases outside the gene matches: 8. The CDR3 runs to 15 residues. In germline, CDR1 is SGDLS, CDR2 YYNGEE. Complete variable domain (other parts from reference TRBV9 and TRBJ2-3): DSGVTQTPKHLITATGQRVTLRCSPRSGDLSVYWYQQSLDQGLQFLIQYYNGEERAKGNILERFSAQQFPDLHSELNLSSLELGDSALYFCASSVTSGGGNTQYFGPGTRLTVL.